The next 14 T cell receptor beta chains were all read from a single sample in a study of cytomegalovirus exposure and HLA in healthy donors. Method: immunoSEQ multiplex PCR; TCRdb's copy keeps in-frame clones and lacks some. The data contain around 80,000 clones, around 95% of them seen just once; the ten biggest clones take up approximately 0.73%. Source material: PBMCs. Receptors were obtained from a young woman in good health and CMV-seronegative.

V is TRBV6-5 and J is TRBJ2-3; D might be TRBD2 (5 bases). CDR3 length equals 13 residues. Per the germline V gene, CDR1 is MNHEY and CDR2 is SVGAGI. Trimming stripped 2 bases from V and 5 bases from J, with 8 bases between. The CDR3 nucleotides read TGTGCCAGCAGTTACGCTAGCCGAGATACGCAGTATTTT. Translated: CASSYASRDTQYF.

The rearrangement links TRBV9 to TRBJ2-6; a weak D match, TRBD1 (6 bases). Germline lookup yields CDR1 SGDLS and CDR2 YYNGEE. The V gene lost 3 bases and the J gene lost 5 bases, with 18 bases spanning the gap. The CDR3 spans 17 residues. CDR3 residues: CASSASLNRVRANVLTF. The CDR3, as DNA: TGTGCCAGCAGCGCATCATTAAACAGGGTTAGGGCCAACGTCCTGACTTTC.

The V and J genes are TRBV27 and TRBJ1-4; D not resolved. The CDR3 covers 15 residues. From germline, CDR1 is MNHEY and CDR2 SMNVEV (reference sequence). The V and J ends lost 4 bases and 0 bases respectively, with 9 bases between them. CDR3: CASSSYTPTNEKLFF. The DNA of the CDR3 is TGTGCCAGCAGTTCATACACCCCAACTAATGAAAAACTGTTTTTT.

The gene calls are TRBV5-1 and TRBJ2-5, with D unclear. The CDR3 consists of 15 residues. Trimming left V 0 bases short and J 2 bases short, with 11 bases between. The germline CDR1 and CDR2 sequences are SGHRS and YFSETQ. The CDR3 sequence is CASSLASVQQETQYF. CDR3 nucleotide sequence: TGCGCCAGCAGCTTGGCGAGCGTTCAACAAGAGACCCAGTACTTC.

The chain couples TRBV7-2 to TRBJ1-2, with D possibly TRBD1 on 6 matching bases. CDR3 size: 13 residues. Between the trimmed V and J ends, which lost 5 bases and 1 base, there was a span of 8 bases. The V gene's germline CDR1 is SGHTA and CDR2 FQGNSA. The CDR3 protein is CASSLQGNYGYTF. The CDR3 region has the DNA TGTGCCAGCAGCCTACAGGGTAACTATGGCTACACCTTC.

The V call is TRBV18, the J call TRBJ1-6; no clear D. Trimming took 6 bases from V and 7 from J, leaving 19 bases between them. There are 16 residues in the CDR3. The germline CDR1 and CDR2 sequences are KGHSH and LQKENI. DNA of the CDR3: TGTGCCAGCTCCCTAAGAGGGCCCCGCGGGAATTCACCCCTCCACTTT. Translation gives CASSLRGPRGNSPLHF.

J is TRBJ1-1 and V is TRBV6-1; perhaps TRBD1 as D (6 bases). The CDR3 is made up of 15 amino acids. Germline V CDR1 and CDR2: MNHNS, SASEGT. V was trimmed by 7 bases and J by 5 bases, leaving 20 bases between them. The CDR3 DNA reads as TGTGCCAGCATTAGGGTGAGGGGAACAGGGACTGAAGCTTTCTTT. Translation gives CASIRVRGTGTEAFF.

The V call is TRBV28, the J call TRBJ1-4, with D hard to call. V lost 4 bases and J lost 2, with 5 bases in between. The CDR3 runs 13 residues. Germline V gene sequence: CDR1 MDHEN, CDR2 SYDVKM. The CDR3 reads CASSSQTNEKLFF. The CDR3 bases are TGTGCCAGCAGTTCCCAGACTAATGAAAAACTGTTTTTT.

The CDR3 loop is CASSRQGQETQYF. The CDR3 DNA reads TGTGCCAGTAGTAGACAGGGACAAGAGACCCAGTACTTC. The gene calls are TRBV19 and TRBJ2-5; 7 positions match TRBD1. J gave up 2 bases and V 4 bases, and 1 base lay outside the gene matches. This CDR3 contains 13 residues. Germline V lookup: CDR1 LNHDA, CDR2 SQIVND (reference sequence).

This clone was counted once. This chain joins TRBV5-5 and TRBJ1-5; TRBD1 aligns across 8 bases. Germline V gene lookup returns CDR1 SGHKS and CDR2 YYEKEE (reference sequence). The CDR3 length is 15 residues. J gave up 3 bases and V 4 bases, and 6 bases lay outside the gene matches. The CDR3: CASSRGQGFNQPQHF. The CDR3 nucleotides are TGTGCCAGCAGCCGCGGACAGGGCTTCAATCAGCCCCAGCATTTT.

CDR3 amino acids: CASNTGAEKLFF. In DNA, the CDR3 is TGTGCCAGCAATACAGGGGCTGAAAAACTGTTTTTT. The rearrangement uses TRBV28 and TRBJ1-4, with 7 bases that match TRBD1. J was trimmed by 7 bases and V by 7 bases; bases with no gene match: 3. Per germline, CDR1 MDHEN and CDR2 SYDVKM. The CDR3 totals 12 residues.

The chain's CDR3 is CASSRAGTGGTGELFF. CDR3 coding DNA: TGCGCCAGCAGCAGGGCCGGGACAGGGGGGACCGGGGAGCTGTTTTTT. This chain connects TRBV5-1 to TRBJ2-2; 11 bases are shared with TRBD1. The V and J ends lost 4 bases and 5 bases, in that order; junction bases with no gene match: 7. Germline CDR1 reads SGHRS; CDR2 reads YFSETQ. This CDR3 spans 16 amino acids.

V usage is TRBV9 and J usage is TRBJ2-6, with D possibly TRBD2 on 5 matching bases. Trimming left V 0 bases short and J 0 bases short, with 10 bases between. The CDR3 has 17 residues. Germline CDR1 reads SGDLS; CDR2 reads YYNGEE. The DNA of the CDR3 is TGTGCCAGCAGCGTAGCGGGAAAAATCTCTGGGGCCAACGTCCTGACTTTC. Translation gives CASSVAGKISGANVLTF.

This clone came up once. The chain uses TRBV11-3 and TRBJ2-1; TRBD2 agrees at 7 bases. Germline-derived CDR1 and CDR2 are SGHNT and YENEEA. Trimming cost V 5 bases and J 10 bases; bases outside gene matches: 11. The CDR3 has 14 residues. The CDR3 DNA follows: TGTGCCAGCAGCCCGAACTACTTACTAGCGGAGCAGTTCTTC. As protein: CASSPNYLLAEQFF. The full variable domain, with the rest looked up from reference TRBV11-3 and TRBJ2-1, is EAGVVQSPRYKIIEKKQPVAFWCNPISGHNTLYWYLQNLGQGPELLIRYENEEAVDDSQLPKDRFSAERLKGVDSTLKIQPAELGDSAVYLCASSPNYLLAEQFFGPGTRLTVL.